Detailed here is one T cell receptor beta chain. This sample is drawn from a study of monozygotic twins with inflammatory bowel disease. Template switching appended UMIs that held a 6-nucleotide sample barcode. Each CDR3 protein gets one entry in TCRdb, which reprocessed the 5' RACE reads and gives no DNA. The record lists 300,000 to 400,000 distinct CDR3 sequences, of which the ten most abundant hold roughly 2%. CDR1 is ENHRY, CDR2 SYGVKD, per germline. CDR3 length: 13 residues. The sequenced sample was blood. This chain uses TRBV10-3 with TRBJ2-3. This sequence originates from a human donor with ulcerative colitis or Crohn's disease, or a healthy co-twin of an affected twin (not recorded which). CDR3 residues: CAISLDSKDTQYF.